This T cell receptor beta chain derives from a study of identical twins. V was shortened by 1 base and J by 0 bases, with 13 bases between the two germline ends. This CDR3 has 15 residues. The germline CDR1 and CDR2 sequences are DFQATT and SNEGSKA (reference sequence). MiXCR was run by TCRdb on the 5' RACE reads, yielding one entry per CDR3 protein. The sample comprises 240,000 or so distinct CDR3 sequences, 12% of which are singletons, and under 4.5% rests with the top ten. This clonotype has just a few counts. Its antigen is not known. Study-wide results and caveats: There was an excess of low generation probability in the out-of-frame alpha sequences that twins shared.

The data also belong to a second study, concerning yellow fever vaccine responses in identical twins.

The sample comprised memory (CD45RO+) T cells sorted from blood. The V call is TRBV20-1, the J call TRBJ2-7; D not resolved. The receptor's source is a woman aged 18 to 35 in good health. The CDR3, as DNA: TGCAGTGCTAGAGGAGTGGGGATCAACTCCTACGAGCAGTACTTC. The encoded protein is CSARGVGINSYEQYF.